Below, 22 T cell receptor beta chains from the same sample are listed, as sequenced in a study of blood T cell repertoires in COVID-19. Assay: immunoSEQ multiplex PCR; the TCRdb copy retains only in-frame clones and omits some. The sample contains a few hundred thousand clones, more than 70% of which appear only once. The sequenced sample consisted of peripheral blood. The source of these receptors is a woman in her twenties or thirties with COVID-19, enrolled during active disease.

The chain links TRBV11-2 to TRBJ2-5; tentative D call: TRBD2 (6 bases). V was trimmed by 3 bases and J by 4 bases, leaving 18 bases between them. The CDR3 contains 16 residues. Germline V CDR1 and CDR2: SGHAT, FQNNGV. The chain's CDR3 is CASSFAVGQRAETQYF. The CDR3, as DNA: TGTGCCAGCAGCTTTGCGGTGGGGCAGCGGGCAGAGACCCAGTACTTC. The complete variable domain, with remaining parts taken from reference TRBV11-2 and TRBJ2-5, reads EAGVAQSPRYKIIEKRQSVAFWCNPISGHATLYWYQQILGQGPKLLIQFQNNGVVDDSQLPKDRFSAERLKGVDSTLKIQPAKLEDSAVYLCASSFAVGQRAETQYFGPGTRLLVL.

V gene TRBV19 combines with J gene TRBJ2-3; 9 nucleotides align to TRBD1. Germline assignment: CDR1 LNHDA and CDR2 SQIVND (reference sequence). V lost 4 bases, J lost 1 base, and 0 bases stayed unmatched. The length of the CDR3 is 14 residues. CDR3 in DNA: TGTGCCAGTAGTAGGACAGGGGGCACAGATACGCAGTATTTT. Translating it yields CASSRTGGTDTQYF.

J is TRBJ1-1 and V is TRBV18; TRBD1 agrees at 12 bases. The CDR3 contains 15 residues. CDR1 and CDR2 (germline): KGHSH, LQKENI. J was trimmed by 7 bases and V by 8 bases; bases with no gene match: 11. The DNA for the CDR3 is TGTGCCAGCCATTCCCCGGGACAGGGGGCTTTTGAAGCTTTCTTT. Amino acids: CASHSPGQGAFEAFF.

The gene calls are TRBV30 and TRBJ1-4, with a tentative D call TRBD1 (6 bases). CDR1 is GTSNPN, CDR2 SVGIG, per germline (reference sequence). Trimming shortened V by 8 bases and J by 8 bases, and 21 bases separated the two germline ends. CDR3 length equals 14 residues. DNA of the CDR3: TGTGCCATGGGAAGGGGGGGGCTAGTCGAAAAACTGTTTTTT. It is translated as CAMGRGGLVEKLFF.

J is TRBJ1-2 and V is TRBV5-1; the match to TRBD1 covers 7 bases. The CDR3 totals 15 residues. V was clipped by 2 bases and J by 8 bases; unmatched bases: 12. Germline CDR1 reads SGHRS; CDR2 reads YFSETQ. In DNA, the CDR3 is TGCGCCAGCAGCTTAGGTGGGACAGCCGGAGAGGGCTACACCTTC. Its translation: CASSLGGTAGEGYTF.

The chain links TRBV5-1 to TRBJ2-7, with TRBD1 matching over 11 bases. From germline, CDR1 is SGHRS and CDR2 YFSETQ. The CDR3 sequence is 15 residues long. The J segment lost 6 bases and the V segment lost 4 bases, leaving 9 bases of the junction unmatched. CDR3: CASSQGTGGVSEQYF. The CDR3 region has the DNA TGCGCCAGCAGCCAGGGGACAGGGGGAGTCTCCGAGCAGTACTTC.

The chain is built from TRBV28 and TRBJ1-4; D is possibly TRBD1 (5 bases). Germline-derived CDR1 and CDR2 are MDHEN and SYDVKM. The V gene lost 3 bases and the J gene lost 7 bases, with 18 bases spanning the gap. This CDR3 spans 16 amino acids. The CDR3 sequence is CASSFGGSRVGEKLFF. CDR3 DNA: TGTGCCAGCAGTTTCGGGGGATCCAGGGTGGGTGAAAAACTGTTTTTT.

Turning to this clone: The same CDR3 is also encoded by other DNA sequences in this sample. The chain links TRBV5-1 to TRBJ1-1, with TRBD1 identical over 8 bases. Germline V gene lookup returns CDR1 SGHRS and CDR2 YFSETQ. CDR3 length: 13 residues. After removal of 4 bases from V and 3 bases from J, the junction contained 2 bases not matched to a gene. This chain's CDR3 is CASSGQGDTEAFF. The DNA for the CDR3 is TGCGCCAGCAGCGGACAGGGAGACACTGAAGCTTTCTTT.

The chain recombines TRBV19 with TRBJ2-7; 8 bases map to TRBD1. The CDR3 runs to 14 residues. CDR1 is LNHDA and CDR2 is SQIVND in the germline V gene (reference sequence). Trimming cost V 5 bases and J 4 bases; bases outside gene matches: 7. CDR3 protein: CASSPRGQGYEQYV. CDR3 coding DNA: TGTGCCAGTAGTCCCAGGGGGCAGGGTTACGAGCAGTACGTC.

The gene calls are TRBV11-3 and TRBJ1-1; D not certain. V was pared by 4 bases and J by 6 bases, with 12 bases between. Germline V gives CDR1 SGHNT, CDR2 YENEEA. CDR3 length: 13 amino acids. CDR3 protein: CASSSPSLAEAFF. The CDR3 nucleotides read TGTGCCAGCAGCTCCCCGAGCCTGGCTGAAGCTTTCTTT.

CDR3 coding DNA: TGTGCCAGCAGCCCCGGACAGACCTATAATTCACCCCTCCACTTT. Protein: CASSPGQTYNSPLHF. This chain uses TRBV27 with TRBJ1-6, with D perhaps matching TRBD1 (6 bases). V lost 6 bases and J lost 2, with 11 bases in between. The germline gives CDR1 MNHEY, CDR2 SMNVEV (reference sequence). CDR3 length: 15 amino acids.

CDR3: CASSWTGGETQYF. The CDR3 DNA sequence: TGTGCCAGCAGCTGGACAGGAGGAGAGACCCAGTACTTC. This rearrangement joins TRBV5-4 to TRBJ2-5; 7 bases match TRBD1. Per germline, CDR1 SGHNT and CDR2 YYREEE (reference sequence). The CDR3 length is 13 residues. Trimming cost V 3 bases and J 4 bases; bases outside gene matches: 3.

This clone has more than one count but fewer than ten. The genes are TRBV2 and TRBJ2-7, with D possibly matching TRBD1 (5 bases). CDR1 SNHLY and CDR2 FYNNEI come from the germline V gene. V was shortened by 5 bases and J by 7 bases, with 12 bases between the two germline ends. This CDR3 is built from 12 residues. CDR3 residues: CASSPRVGEQYF. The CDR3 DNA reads TGTGCCAGCAGTCCCAGGGTAGGGGAGCAGTACTTC.

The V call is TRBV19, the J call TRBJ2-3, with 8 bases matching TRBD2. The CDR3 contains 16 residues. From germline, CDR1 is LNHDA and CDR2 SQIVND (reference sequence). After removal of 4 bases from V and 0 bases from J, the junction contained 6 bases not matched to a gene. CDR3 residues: CASSTRTSQSTDTQYF. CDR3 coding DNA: TGTGCCAGTAGTACTCGGACTAGCCAGAGCACAGATACGCAGTATTTT.

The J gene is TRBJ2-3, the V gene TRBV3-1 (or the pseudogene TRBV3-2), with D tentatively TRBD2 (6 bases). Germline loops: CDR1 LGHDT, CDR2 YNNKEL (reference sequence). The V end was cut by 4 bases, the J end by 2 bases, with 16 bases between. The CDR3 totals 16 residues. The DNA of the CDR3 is TGTGCCAGCAGCCCCGACTGGGGGGAGACCACAGATACGCAGTATTTT. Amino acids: CASSPDWGETTDTQYF.

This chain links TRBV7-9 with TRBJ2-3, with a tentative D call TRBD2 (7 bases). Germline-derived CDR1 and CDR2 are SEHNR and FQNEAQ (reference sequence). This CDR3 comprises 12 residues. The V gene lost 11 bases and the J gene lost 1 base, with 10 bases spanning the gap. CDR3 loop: CAGRGGTDTQYF. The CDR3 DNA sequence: TGTGCCGGGAGGGGGGGCACAGATACGCAGTATTTT. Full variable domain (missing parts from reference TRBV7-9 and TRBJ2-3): DTGVSQNPRHKITKRGQNVTFRCDPISEHNRLYWYRQTLGQGPEFLTYFQNEAQLEKSRLLSDRFSAERPKGSFSTLEIQRTEQGDSAMYLCAGRGGTDTQYFGPGTRLTVL.

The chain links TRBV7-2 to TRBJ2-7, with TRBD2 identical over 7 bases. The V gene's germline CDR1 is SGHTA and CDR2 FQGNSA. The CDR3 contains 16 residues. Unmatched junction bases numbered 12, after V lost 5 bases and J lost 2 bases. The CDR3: CASSLPTSAGPYEQYV. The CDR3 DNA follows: TGTGCCAGCAGCCTCCCTACTAGCGCAGGCCCCTACGAGCAGTACGTC.

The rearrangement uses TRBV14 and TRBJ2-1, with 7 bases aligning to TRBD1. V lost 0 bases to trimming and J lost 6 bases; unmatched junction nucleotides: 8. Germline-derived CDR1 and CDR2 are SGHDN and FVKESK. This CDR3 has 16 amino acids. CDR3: CASSQEDRSWGNEQFF. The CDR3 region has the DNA TGTGCCAGCAGCCAAGAGGACAGGTCATGGGGCAATGAGCAGTTCTTC.

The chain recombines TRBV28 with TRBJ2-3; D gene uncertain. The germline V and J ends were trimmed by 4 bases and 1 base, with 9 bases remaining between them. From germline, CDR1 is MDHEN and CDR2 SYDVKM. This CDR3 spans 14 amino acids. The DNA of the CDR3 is TGTGCCAGCAGTTCCCCCCGGGGCACAGATACGCAGTATTTT. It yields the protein CASSSPRGTDTQYF.

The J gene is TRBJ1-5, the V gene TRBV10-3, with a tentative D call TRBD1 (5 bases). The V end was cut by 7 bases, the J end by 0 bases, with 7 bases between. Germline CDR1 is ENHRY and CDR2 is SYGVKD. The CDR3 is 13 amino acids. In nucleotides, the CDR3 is TGTGCCATCACCAGGGATAGCAATCAGCCCCAGCATTTT. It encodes CAITRDSNQPQHF.

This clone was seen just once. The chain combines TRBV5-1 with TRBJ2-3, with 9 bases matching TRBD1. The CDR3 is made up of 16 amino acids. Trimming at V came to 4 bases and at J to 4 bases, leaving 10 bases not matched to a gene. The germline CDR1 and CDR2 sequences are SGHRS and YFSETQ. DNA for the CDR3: TGCGCCAGCAGCGAGAACCGGGACAGGGTGTCAGATACGCAGTATTTT. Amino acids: CASSENRDRVSDTQYF.

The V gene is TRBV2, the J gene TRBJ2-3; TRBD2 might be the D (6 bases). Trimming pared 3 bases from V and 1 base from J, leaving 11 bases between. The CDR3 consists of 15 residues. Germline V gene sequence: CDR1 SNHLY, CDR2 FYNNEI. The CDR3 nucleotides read TGTGCCAGCAGTGATTTGGACTATCGCACAGATACGCAGTATTTT. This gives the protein CASSDLDYRTDTQYF.